A selection of T cell receptor beta chains follows, all from one sample in a study of neurological immune-mediated disorders. Each CDR3 protein gets one entry after TCRdb re-called the 5' RACE reads with MiXCR. The profile covers 27,000 or so distinct CDR3 sequences, with about 3.5% appearing a single time and 7% taken by the ten largest. The specimen sequenced was PBMCs. All receptors come from a woman aged 25 to 39 with multiple sclerosis. The CDR3 runs from the conserved cysteine through the conserved F or W. D genes are given only for firm matches.

j_call: TRBJ1-5; v_call: TRBV7-2; d_call: .; cdr3_aa: CASSLGFGQPQHF
j_call: TRBJ2-2; v_call: TRBV5-1; d_call: .; cdr3_aa: CASSLDGTGELFF
j_call: TRBJ2-5; v_call: TRBV20-1; d_call: TRBD2; cdr3_aa: CSAVVSGRGRETQYF
j_call: TRBJ1-5; v_call: TRBV12-3/TRBV12-4; d_call: .; cdr3_aa: CASSQTRSQPQHF
j_call: TRBJ2-1; v_call: TRBV18; d_call: TRBD2; cdr3_aa: CASSPPGLAGGSYNEQFF
j_call: TRBJ2-7; v_call: TRBV28; d_call: .; cdr3_aa: CASNFPGRREQYF
j_call: TRBJ1-2; v_call: TRBV11-2; d_call: TRBD1; cdr3_aa: CASVKQGFYGYTF
j_call: TRBJ2-3; v_call: TRBV12-3/TRBV12-4; d_call: TRBD2; cdr3_aa: CASMSGVAGSADTQYF
j_call: TRBJ2-1; v_call: TRBV4-3; d_call: .; cdr3_aa: CASSQDLGSYANEQFF
j_call: TRBJ2-1; v_call: TRBV20-1; d_call: TRBD2; cdr3_aa: CSARRLAGAYNEQFF
j_call: TRBJ2-7; v_call: TRBV11-2; d_call: .; cdr3_aa: CASSSGIPNHPDEQYF
j_call: TRBJ1-6; v_call: TRBV7-9; d_call: .; cdr3_aa: CASSPPGGGSPLHF
j_call: TRBJ2-7; v_call: TRBV18; d_call: TRBD1; cdr3_aa: CASSPTGTGVTYEQYF
j_call: TRBJ1-1; v_call: TRBV12-3/TRBV12-4; d_call: .; cdr3_aa: CASSLRRTSGAFF
j_call: TRBJ1-1; v_call: TRBV5-1; d_call: .; cdr3_aa: CASSSGGLGTGTEAFF
j_call: TRBJ2-5; v_call: TRBV5-1; d_call: .; cdr3_aa: CASSILGGSETQYF
j_call: TRBJ2-5; v_call: TRBV19; d_call: .; cdr3_aa: CASSTQETQYF
j_call: TRBJ2-3; v_call: TRBV7-9; d_call: .; cdr3_aa: CASSSGNTQYF
j_call: TRBJ2-1; v_call: TRBV20-1; d_call: .; cdr3_aa: CSAAEGEQFF
j_call: TRBJ2-3; v_call: TRBV24-1; d_call: .; cdr3_aa: CAAGTPSTDTQYF
j_call: TRBJ1-6; v_call: TRBV7-9; d_call: TRBD1; cdr3_aa: CASSEVSTGASSPLNF
j_call: TRBJ2-5; v_call: TRBV7-9; d_call: TRBD1; cdr3_aa: CASSLDRKLDRMGQETQYF
j_call: TRBJ1-5; v_call: TRBV12-3/TRBV12-4; d_call: .; cdr3_aa: CASIVSGGRDSQPQHF
j_call: TRBJ2-3; v_call: TRBV20-1; d_call: .; cdr3_aa: CSASRYSARGADTQYF
j_call: TRBJ1-2; v_call: TRBV12-3/TRBV12-4; d_call: TRBD1; cdr3_aa: CASSPTGQGARGYTF
j_call: TRBJ2-7; v_call: TRBV6-6; d_call: .; cdr3_aa: CASSLNPRGSYEQYF
j_call: TRBJ1-3; v_call: TRBV20-1; d_call: TRBD1; cdr3_aa: CSARQTGALSGNTIYF
j_call: TRBJ2-7; v_call: TRBV7-2; d_call: TRBD1; cdr3_aa: CASRLTGTSSYEQYF
j_call: TRBJ2-2; v_call: TRBV7-2; d_call: .; cdr3_aa: CASSPRRGATGELFF
j_call: TRBJ2-5; v_call: TRBV5-1; d_call: .; cdr3_aa: CASSLARETQYF
j_call: TRBJ2-5; v_call: TRBV20-1; d_call: .; cdr3_aa: CSARPRVYQETQYF
j_call: TRBJ1-1; v_call: TRBV5-5; d_call: TRBD1; cdr3_aa: CASSHDRVTEAFF
j_call: TRBJ2-7; v_call: TRBV7-2; d_call: .; cdr3_aa: CASSLATGTPYEQYF
j_call: TRBJ2-7; v_call: TRBV11-3; d_call: .; cdr3_aa: CASSLELGGLRAEQYF
j_call: TRBJ1-2; v_call: TRBV12-3/TRBV12-4; d_call: .; cdr3_aa: CASRKGGNYGYTF
j_call: TRBJ1-2; v_call: TRBV11-3; d_call: .; cdr3_aa: CASSLDQYDGYTF
j_call: TRBJ1-5; v_call: TRBV28; d_call: .; cdr3_aa: CASSVFGARGQPQNF
j_call: TRBJ2-7; v_call: TRBV5-6; d_call: TRBD1; cdr3_aa: CASSLFGTGSYEQYF
j_call: TRBJ2-3; v_call: TRBV10-2; d_call: .; cdr3_aa: CASTGIPSTDTQYF
j_call: TRBJ1-6; v_call: TRBV4-3; d_call: .; cdr3_aa: CASSQDYKDSPLHF
j_call: TRBJ2-5; v_call: TRBV12-3/TRBV12-4; d_call: TRBD2; cdr3_aa: CASSNAGGPIETQYF
j_call: TRBJ1-5; v_call: TRBV4-2; d_call: TRBD1; cdr3_aa: CASSQRTGGNQPQHF
j_call: TRBJ2-3; v_call: TRBV12-3/TRBV12-4; d_call: .; cdr3_aa: CASSEALSSGDPDTQYF
j_call: TRBJ2-1; v_call: TRBV7-2; d_call: .; cdr3_aa: CASKVGASSYNEQFF
j_call: TRBJ1-6; v_call: TRBV7-2; d_call: .; cdr3_aa: CASSLGGPGNSPLHF
j_call: TRBJ2-1; v_call: TRBV12-3/TRBV12-4; d_call: .; cdr3_aa: CASRWRPGEQFF
j_call: TRBJ2-1; v_call: TRBV6-6; d_call: TRBD2; cdr3_aa: CATAPGGSNNNEQFF
j_call: TRBJ1-3; v_call: TRBV7-9; d_call: .; cdr3_aa: CASRRDSGNTIYF
j_call: TRBJ1-4; v_call: TRBV5-1; d_call: .; cdr3_aa: CASSSGAVLTNEKLFF
j_call: TRBJ2-1; v_call: TRBV7-2; d_call: .; cdr3_aa: CASSFGQGSNEQFF
j_call: TRBJ1-5; v_call: TRBV5-8; d_call: .; cdr3_aa: CASSGTRAGQPQNF
j_call: TRBJ2-7; v_call: TRBV5-5; d_call: .; cdr3_aa: CASSSTSEQYF
j_call: TRBJ1-3; v_call: TRBV18; d_call: .; cdr3_aa: CASSPSSGNTIYF
j_call: TRBJ1-2; v_call: TRBV5-5; d_call: .; cdr3_aa: CASSLGTRGSGYTF
j_call: TRBJ2-2; v_call: TRBV7-3; d_call: .; cdr3_aa: CASSAQGPNTGELFF
j_call: TRBJ1-2; v_call: TRBV29-1; d_call: TRBD1; cdr3_aa: CSVAVYRGLNYGYTF